The entry below describes one T cell receptor beta chain. These data are taken from a study of blood T cell repertoires in COVID-19. About the research overall: Material from acute and convalescent COVID-19 was sourced from the United States, Italy and Spain. Sources were T cells, B-cell-depleted T cells, or PBMCs; the material itself was cDNA or gDNA.

The CDR3 totals 14 residues. In germline, CDR1 is GTSNPN, CDR2 SVGIG (reference sequence). The V segment lost 0 bases and the J segment 4 bases; nucleotides outside the gene matches: 6. In the study's own analysis: How many nucleated cells were present was estimated from reference gene primer amplification. TCRdb's copy holds only in-frame clones and misses some; the assay was immunoSEQ multiplex PCR. The D gene and trimming were derived from the DNA, and the V and J assignments and clone size from that table. The sample gives approximately 190,000 clones, roughly 85% of which show up once; under 5.5% is in the top ten.

The chain uses TRBV30 and TRBJ2-7, with 7 bases fitting TRBD2. The receptor was derived from a woman aged 25 to 39 with acute or convalescent COVID-19. The sequenced material came from peripheral blood. DNA for the CDR3: TGTGCCTGGAGTGTACCGGCGGGAGTTTACGAGCAGTACTTC. This translates into CAWSVPAGVYEQYF.